The rows below give T cell receptor beta chains drawn from one sample of a study of T cells after yellow fever vaccination. MiXCR, applied by TCRdb to the 5' RACE reads, yields one record per CDR3 protein. The sample gives around 320,000 distinct CDR3 sequences, less than 9.5% of which show up once; 3% to 4% is in the top ten. Sequences were derived from CD4+ T cells sorted from PBMCs, sampled 5 days after the yellow fever booster vaccination. The receptor source for this set is a man younger than 30 who received the YFV17D yellow fever vaccine. CDR3s include the opening cysteine and the closing phenylalanine or tryptophan. A D gene is named only where the DNA matches it firmly. Expanded clones are given a class, and other clones once, few, many or no size at all.

clone_size | d_call | j_call | v_call | cdr3_nt | cdr3_aa
. | TRBD1 | TRBJ2-5 | TRBV5-4 | TGTGCCAGCAGTAGGATGAAAGGCGGGGACAGGGCTGGAGAGACCCAGTACTTC | CASSRMKGGDRAGETQYF
few | TRBD2 | TRBJ2-3 | TRBV4-3 | TGCGCCAGCAGCCATGGTGGACTAGCGAAAGATACGCAGTATTTT | CASSHGGLAKDTQYF
few | . | TRBJ1-1 | TRBV7-9 | TGTGCCAGCAGCGCTAGGGATACTGAAGCTTTCTTT | CASSARDTEAFF
. | . | TRBJ1-5 | TRBV18 | TGTGCCAGCTCACCACTGGAAACTCGCAATCAGCCCCAGCATTTT | CASSPLETRNQPQHF
few | . | TRBJ2-3 | TRBV3-1 | TGTGCCAGCAGCCAACAACTGGGCTTCACAGATACGCAGTATTTT | CASSQQLGFTDTQYF
few | . | TRBJ2-5 | TRBV3-1 | TGTGCCAGCAGCCAAAACCCCCGGGAGACCCAGTACTTC | CASSQNPRETQYF
many | . | TRBJ2-4 | TRBV27 | TGTGCCAGCAGTTTTGGGGCAGGGCGGACTCAAGAAAACATTCAGTACTTC | CASSFGAGRTQENIQYF
few | . | TRBJ1-5 | TRBV7-9 | TGTGCCAGCAGCTTAGGTGGGGAGAATCAGCCCCAGCATTTT | CASSLGGENQPQHF
few | TRBD1 | TRBJ1-4 | TRBV12-3/TRBV12-4 | TGTGCCAGCAGCAGGACAGGGCTGGATAATGAAAAACTGTTTTTT | CASSRTGLDNEKLFF
few | . | TRBJ2-7 | TRBV10-3 | TGTGCCACCAGAGACTACGAGCAGTACTTC | CATRDYEQYF
. | . | TRBJ2-1 | TRBV13 | TGTGCCAGCAGCAATGTAGGTAGGGGTGTCGAGCAGTTCTTC | CASSNVGRGVEQFF
few | . | TRBJ2-7 | TRBV6-1 | TGTGCCAGCAGTCCGGGAAAAATCGGATCCTACGAGCAGTACTTC | CASSPGKIGSYEQYF
few | . | TRBJ2-3 | TRBV28 | TGTGCCAGCAGCCAGGTATACACAGATACGCAGTATTTT | CASSQVYTDTQYF
few | . | TRBJ1-4 | TRBV5-1 | TGCGCCAGCAGCTTGGAGGGCAGGGCCCATGAAAAACTGTTTTTT | CASSLEGRAHEKLFF
few | . | TRBJ1-4 | TRBV2 | TGTGCCAGCAATCTGGAGGCGCGGGAAAAACTGTTTTTT | CASNLEAREKLFF
few | . | TRBJ2-6 | TRBV7-2 | TGTGCCAGCAGCGGCCGGGTTCACTCTGGGGCCAACGTCCTGACTTTC | CASSGRVHSGANVLTF
. | TRBD1 | TRBJ2-7 | TRBV20-1 | TGCAGTGCTAGAGACCTGACAGGGGGATACGAGCAGTACTTC | CSARDLTGGYEQYF
. | . | TRBJ2-1 | TRBV9 | TGTGCCAGCAGCGCCTTGGAGCGGCCGAAGCAGTTCTTC | CASSALERPKQFF
. | TRBD1 | TRBJ2-1 | TRBV6-5 | TGTGCCAGCAGTCGGGACAGACCCTACAATGAGCAGTTCTTC | CASSRDRPYNEQFF
few | TRBD1 | TRBJ1-2 | TRBV18 | TGTGCCAGCTCACCAGGGACAGAATCTAACTATGGCTACACCTTC | CASSPGTESNYGYTF
many | . | TRBJ2-5 | TRBV6-6 | TGTGCCAGCAGCCAGGCCTTCGGGGGGCGGGAGACCCAGTACTTC | CASSQAFGGRETQYF
. | . | TRBJ2-7 | TRBV6-2/TRBV6-3 | TGTGCCAGCAGTTACTCTTTCGAGCAGTACTTC | CASSYSFEQYF
. | . | TRBJ1-5 | TRBV30 | TGTGCCTGGAAAAAAGCAGGGTTCAATCAGCCCCAGCATTTT | CAWKKAGFNQPQHF
. | TRBD2 | TRBJ2-3 | TRBV7-8 | TGTGCCAGCAGCCCGGGACTAGCGGGAGACTATACGCAGTATTTT | CASSPGLAGDYTQYF
many | TRBD2 | TRBJ2-3 | TRBV24-1 | TGTGCCACCAGGTCCGGGGGGGCGCAGGAAGATACGCAGTATTTT | CATRSGGAQEDTQYF
. | . | TRBJ1-2 | TRBV12-3/TRBV12-4 | TGTGCCAGCAGCCCCACCCGGACGGGGGGCGGAGATGGCTACACCTTC | CASSPTRTGGGDGYTF
few | TRBD2 | TRBJ2-5 | TRBV5-4 | TGTGCCAGCAGTGGCGGGGGGTTCCAAGAGACCCAGTACTTC | CASSGGGFQETQYF
many | TRBD1 | TRBJ1-1 | TRBV24-1 | TGTGCCACCAGTGATTTCAGACAGGGGAACACTGAAGCTTTCTTT | CATSDFRQGNTEAFF
. | TRBD1 | TRBJ2-5 | TRBV20-1 | TGCAGTGCCCTGGGACAGATGGAGACCCAGTACTTC | CSALGQMETQYF
many | . | TRBJ1-3 | TRBV7-2 | TGTGCCAGCAGCTTAGCGGTCGGGGCGGGTGGAAACACCATATATTTT | CASSLAVGAGGNTIYF
few | . | TRBJ2-1 | TRBV12-3/TRBV12-4 | TGTGCCAGCAGTTTAGCGCTAGGGGCTAGCGTCTACAATGAGCAGTTCTTC | CASSLALGASVYNEQFF
few | TRBD1 | TRBJ1-1 | TRBV6-2/TRBV6-3 | TGTGCCAGCAGCACGGACAGGGGATTCCCTATGAACACTGAAGCTTTCTTT | CASSTDRGFPMNTEAFF